This T cell receptor beta chain was recorded in a study of cytomegalovirus exposure and HLA in healthy donors. Study conclusions and caveats: As confirmed in vitro, three CMV-associated chains were specific for CMV antigens. The study put under 200 TCR beta chains on its list as cytomegalovirus-associated. Most TCR sequences were uncommon, yet certain public TCRs appeared in many donors.

As for this clone: Its matching antigen is unknown.

Primers: 60 Vbeta forward and 13 Jbeta reverse. Assay: immunoSEQ multiplex PCR; the TCRdb copy retains only in-frame clones and omits some. The sample yields about 160,000 clones, approximately 81% seen once. Germline CDR1 reads MNHEY; CDR2 reads SVGAGI. This CDR3 region has 14 residues. V was pared by 4 bases and J by 3 bases, with 3 bases of the junction left unmatched. The chain couples TRBV6-5 to TRBJ1-5; 7 nucleotides align to TRBD1. Specimen: PBMCs. The receptor's source is a male donor in good health and CMV-seronegative. The CDR3 protein is CASSSDRINQPQHF. The CDR3 DNA sequence: TGTGCCAGCAGTTCGGACAGGATCAATCAGCCCCAGCATTTT.